A single sample is the source of the 6 T cell receptor beta chains below, sequenced in a study of T cell responses to AZD1222 COVID-19 vaccine. Profiling relied on immunoSEQ multiplex PCR, and the TCRdb table lists in-frame clones only, not all of them. This table has about 160,000 clones, around 90% appearing once. This specimen was peripheral blood, taken 28 days after the second AZD1222 dose. Every receptor here comes from an adult who received the AZD1222 COVID-19 vaccine.

CDR3 sequence: CASSPFARGSNQPQHF. The DNA for the CDR3 is TGTGCCAGCTCACCTTTCGCCAGGGGTAGCAATCAGCCCCAGCATTTT. The rearrangement uses TRBV18 and TRBJ1-5; D may be TRBD1 (6 bases). The CDR3 contains 16 residues. CDR1 and CDR2 (germline): KGHSH, LQKENI. Trimming pared 3 bases from V and 0 bases from J, leaving 12 bases between.

The chain recombines TRBV7-9 with TRBJ1-3, with a possible D match to TRBD1 (6 bases). Trimming shortened V by 5 bases and J by 4 bases, and 12 bases separated the two germline ends. The CDR3 is made up of 14 amino acids. Germline CDR1 is SEHNR and CDR2 is FQNEAQ (reference sequence). The CDR3 reads CASSPTGTGNTIYF. CDR3 DNA sequence: TGTGCCAGCAGCCCTACAGGGACCGGAAACACCATATATTTT.

This rearrangement joins TRBV2 to TRBJ1-3; maybe TRBD1 (5 bases). The CDR3 totals 13 residues. In germline, CDR1 is SNHLY, CDR2 FYNNEI. Deletions cut 7 bases from V and 3 bases from J, with 10 bases between. The CDR3 spells CASIQGVGNTIYF. Written as DNA, the CDR3 is TGTGCCAGCATCCAGGGAGTTGGAAACACCATATATTTT. Variable domain in full (rest from reference TRBV2 and TRBJ1-3): EPEVTQTPSHQVTQMGQEVILRCVPISNHLYFYWYRQILGQKVEFLVSFYNNEISEKSEIFDDQFSVERPDGSNFTLKIRSTKLEDSAMYFCASIQGVGNTIYFGEGSWLTVV.

V is TRBV4-1 and J is TRBJ2-3; D is tentatively TRBD1 or TRBD2 (5 bases each). Germline V gene lookup returns CDR1 MGHRA and CDR2 YSYEKL. V dropped 1 base and J dropped 4 bases, with 24 bases sitting between them. The CDR3 spans 19 residues. CDR3 nucleotide sequence: TGCGCCAGCAGCCAAGTATTAGGGGATCCCAGCGGATGGTCAGATACGCAGTATTTT. Translating gives CASSQVLGDPSGWSDTQYF.

This chain uses TRBV6-5 with TRBJ2-1, with D perhaps matching TRBD2 (6 bases). Trimming shortened V by 4 bases and J by 6 bases, and 10 bases separated the two germline ends. This CDR3 spans 13 amino acids. CDR1 is MNHEY, CDR2 SVGAGI, per germline. The CDR3 reads CASSLGLFNEQFF. DNA of the CDR3: TGTGCCAGCAGTTTGGGACTCTTCAATGAGCAGTTCTTC.

This clone was picked up one time. This rearrangement joins TRBV18 to TRBJ2-5; the match to TRBD2 covers 10 bases. The CDR3 is 16 residues long. With 1 base clipped from V and 4 bases from J, the junction kept 6 bases outside the gene matches. Germline CDR1 KGHSH, CDR2 LQKENI. Here the CDR3 DNA reads TGTGCCAGCTCACCACTCGGACTAGCGGTGGGAGAGACCCAGTACTTC. It specifies CASSPLGLAVGETQYF.